The clone carrying this TCR beta chain was observed a handful of times. The sample belongs to a study of blood T cell repertoires in COVID-19. Study overall: Acute and convalescent COVID-19 samples came from the United States, Italy and Spain. Nucleic acid was either cDNA or gDNA, and it came from T cells, B-cell-depleted T cells, or PBMCs.

CDR1 SGHAT and CDR2 FQNNGV come from the germline V gene. V gave up 2 bases and J gave up 8 bases; unmatched junction bases: 2. CDR3 length: 13 residues. As originally analysed: Estimated nucleated cell counts came from reference gene primer amplification. Libraries were prepared by immunoSEQ multiplex PCR; TCRdb keeps only in-frame clonotypes and omits some of them. The DNA gave D and trimming, while V, J and clone size come from that table. Of tens of thousands of clones listed, approximately 80% are singletons. This sequence originates from a man aged 45 to 65 with active COVID-19. The V call is TRBV11-2, the J call TRBJ2-1, with 8 nucleotides matching TRBD2. Source material: peripheral blood. In nucleotides, the CDR3 is TGTGCCAGCAGCTTACTTAGCGGGGATGAGCAGTTCTTC. It encodes CASSLLSGDEQFF.